These 6 T cell receptor beta chains came from one sample sequenced in a study of blood T cell repertoires in COVID-19. Sequencing was performed with immunoSEQ multiplex PCR; in TCRdb, only in-frame clones are kept and a portion is missing. The data contain roughly 180,000 clones, around 80% of them singletons. Sequences were obtained from peripheral blood. Source of these receptors: a human donor in a cohort sampled during active COVID-19.

This chain links TRBV11-2 with TRBJ1-5; D is unresolved. This CDR3 has 13 amino acids. The V gene lost 0 bases and the J gene lost 5 bases, with 5 bases spanning the gap. Germline V gives CDR1 SGHAT, CDR2 FQNNGV. For the CDR3, the DNA is TGTGCCAGCAGCTTAGAGCGGGATCAGCCCCAGCATTTT. It specifies CASSLERDQPQHF.

This clone has a handful of counts. The chain uses TRBV6-5 and TRBJ2-6, with 8 bases aligning to TRBD1. Germline values: CDR1 MNHEY, CDR2 SVGAGI. The CDR3 loop spans 15 amino acids. The V and J ends lost 6 bases and 2 bases, in that order; junction bases with no gene match: 3. CDR3 DNA: TGTGCCAGCAGACAACAGGGGGCTGGGGCCAACGTCCTGACTTTC. This gives the protein CASRQQGAGANVLTF.

This clone showed up just a few times. V usage is TRBV5-1 and J usage is TRBJ2-7; 7 nucleotides match TRBD1. The trim removed 0 bases at V and 3 bases at J, leaving 3 bases unmatched. Germline values: CDR1 SGHRS, CDR2 YFSETQ. This CDR3 has 14 residues. The CDR3 DNA follows: TGCGCCAGCAGCTTGGTGACAGGGAGCTACGAGCAGTACTTC. It translates to CASSLVTGSYEQYF.

This chain joins TRBV7-8 and TRBJ2-3, with a possible D match to TRBD2 (6 bases). Trimming cost V 6 bases and J 0 bases, with 13 bases left between them. CDR3 length equals 15 residues. CDR1 is SGHVS, CDR2 FQNEAQ, per germline. The CDR3 reads CASSIVAESTDTQYF. The CDR3 bases are TGTGCCAGCAGTATCGTAGCGGAGAGCACAGATACGCAGTATTTT.

The rearrangement uses TRBV9 and TRBJ2-5; TRBD2 matches 8 bases. The J segment lost 3 bases and the V segment lost 7 bases, leaving 11 bases of the junction unmatched. CDR1 is SGDLS and CDR2 is YYNGEE in the germline V gene. This CDR3 is 15 amino acids long. CDR3 sequence (DNA): TGTGCCAGCTGTTCACCCGGGCGGGGGGAAGAGACCCAGTACTTC. Its protein is CASCSPGRGEETQYF.

This chain connects TRBV3-1 (or the pseudogene TRBV3-2) to TRBJ1-4; 8 nucleotides align to TRBD1. The germline V gene has CDR1 LGHDT and CDR2 YNNKEL (reference sequence). This CDR3 comprises 15 residues. Trimming cost V 2 bases and J 6 bases; bases outside gene matches: 5. Written as DNA, the CDR3 is TGTGCCAGCAGCCAACGGACAGGGAGGGATGAAAAACTGTTTTTT. Protein sequence: CASSQRTGRDEKLFF.